This T cell receptor beta chain was identified in a study of cytomegalovirus exposure and HLA in healthy donors. The primer mix had 60 Vbeta and 13 Jbeta primers. Clones were sequenced by immunoSEQ multiplex PCR, and TCRdb holds only the in-frame ones, with some missing. The specimen's table records under 95,000 clones. This CDR3 comprises 15 residues. Trimming shortened V by 5 bases and J by 0 bases, and 14 bases separated the two germline ends. Looked up from germline, CDR1 is SGHTS and CDR2 is YDEGEE. The sequence came from a man in his fifties in good health and CMV-seronegative. The sequenced material came from PBMCs. V gene TRBV5-8 combines with J gene TRBJ1-1; D possibly corresponds to TRBD1 (5 bases). The CDR3 spells CASRGRATMNTEAFF. The CDR3 nucleotides are TGTGCCAGCAGAGGCAGGGCGACCATGAACACTGAAGCTTTCTTT.